The 14 T cell receptor beta chains in this list originate from one sample, sequenced in a study of spatial heterogeneity in lung cancer. Time point of the sample: blood at routine non-recurrence follow-up after resection. TCRdb reanalysed the 5' RACE reads using MiXCR and keeps one entry per CDR3 protein. This sample has roughly 99,000 distinct CDR3 sequences, with roughly 19% found just once. The sequencing here drew on PBMCs, taken at follow-up. These receptors originate from a male donor with early-stage non-small cell lung cancer.

This clonotype was seen more than once but under ten times. The chain employs TRBV20-1 and TRBJ1-2; weak D call: TRBD1 (5 bases). V shed 6 bases and J shed 1 base, with 12 bases lying between them. This CDR3 contains 13 residues. Looked up from germline, CDR1 is DFQATT and CDR2 is SNEGSKA (reference sequence). CDR3 nucleotides: TGCAGTGCGGAATCAGGGTTTAACTATGGCTACACCTTC. Its translation is CSAESGFNYGYTF.

The genes are TRBV20-1 and TRBJ2-7; TRBD2 agrees at 7 bases. This CDR3 region has 13 residues. Germline CDR1 and CDR2: DFQATT and SNEGSKA (reference sequence). Trimming cost V 6 bases and J 5 bases; bases outside gene matches: 10. For the CDR3, the DNA is TGCAGTGCCACTACCTGGACTAGTAACGAGCAGTACTTC. It encodes CSATTWTSNEQYF.

The table lists this clonotype with many counts. This rearrangement joins TRBV6-1 to TRBJ2-1; maybe TRBD1 (5 bases). CDR3 length: 14 amino acids. The V and J ends lost 2 bases and 8 bases respectively, with 13 bases between them. Germline assignment: CDR1 MNHNS and CDR2 SASEGT. CDR3 protein: CASSENGRVHEQFF. The CDR3 DNA sequence: TGTGCCAGCAGTGAAAACGGCAGGGTGCATGAGCAGTTCTTC.

This chain uses TRBV19 with TRBJ2-7, with 11 bases aligning to TRBD2. Germline CDR1 reads LNHDA; CDR2 reads SQIVND (reference sequence). CDR3 length equals 15 residues. The V segment lost 9 bases and the J segment 2 bases; nucleotides outside the gene matches: 9. CDR3 amino acids: CASRPEGLAAYEQYF. The CDR3 DNA reads as TGTGCCAGCCGACCCGAGGGACTAGCGGCCTACGAGCAGTACTTC.

This clonotype was picked up many times. Mismatch with germline at one junction end may stem from a read error. J is TRBJ1-1 and V is TRBV29-1, with a weak D call TRBD1 (6 bases). CDR3 length: 13 amino acids. Per germline, CDR1 SQVTM and CDR2 ANQGSEA. This CDR3 reads CSVKNTGNAEAFF. As DNA, the CDR3 is TGCAGCGTTAAAAATACAGGGAACGCTGAAGCTTTCTTT.

A word on this clonotype: One end of the junction fails to match germline, which may point to a read error. The rearrangement links TRBV7-8 to TRBJ2-1; D possibly uses TRBD1 or TRBD2 (6 bases each). CDR1 is SGHVS, CDR2 FQNEAQ, per germline. The CDR3 covers 12 residues. The CDR3 sequence: CASSLEIGGLLF. CDR3 DNA: TGTGCCAGCAGCTTAGAGATAGGGGGGTTGCTCTTC.

This clonotype has ten or more counts. The chain carries TRBV10-2 and TRBJ1-6, with D possibly matching TRBD1 (5 bases). CDR1 WSHSY and CDR2 SAAADI come from the germline V gene. This CDR3 has 13 residues. The V and J ends lost 4 bases and 5 bases respectively, with 6 bases between them. CDR3 coding DNA: TGCGCCAGCAGTGCGACAGATAATTCACCCCTCCACTTT. Amino acids: CASSATDNSPLHF.

This chain joins TRBV12-3 or TRBV12-4 and TRBJ1-1; D may be TRBD1 (5 bases). With 6 bases removed from V and 2 bases from J, the gap between germline ends came to 16 bases. The CDR3 length is 15 residues. CDR3 DNA sequence: TGTGCCAGCAGCTGTGACGGACGGACAAACACTGAAGCTTTCTTT. This codes for CASSCDGRTNTEAFF.

This chain uses TRBV9 with TRBJ1-6; weak D call: TRBD1 (5 bases). Germline loops: CDR1 SGDLS, CDR2 YYNGEE. The V and J ends lost 2 bases and 4 bases respectively, with 7 bases between them. CDR3 length: 14 amino acids. The CDR3 DNA follows: TGTGCCAGCAGCGTGGGGCCTTATAATTCACCCCTCCACTTT. It yields the protein CASSVGPYNSPLHF.

This clonotype was counted at least ten times. CDR3 bases: TGTGCCAGCAGCCAAGATCGGCCACCGGGGGAGCAGTTCTTC. Amino acids: CASSQDRPPGEQFF. The chain has TRBV4-2 and TRBJ2-1; the D gene is possibly TRBD2 (5 bases). The CDR3 is made up of 14 amino acids. Trimming removed 0 bases from V and 10 bases from J, with 13 bases in between. Germline CDR1 and CDR2: LGHNA and YNFKEQ.

CDR3 coding DNA: TGTGCCAGCAGCCGGAATGAAAAACTGTTTTTT. Translating it yields CASSRNEKLFF. The chain links TRBV3-1 to TRBJ1-4; D is unresolved. The V gene lost 4 bases and the J gene lost 5 bases, with 2 bases spanning the gap. The germline gives CDR1 LGHDT, CDR2 YNNKEL (reference sequence). The CDR3 is 11 residues long.

A remark on this clonotype: This is likely a read error, given that the CDR3 carries no conserved phenylalanine or tryptophan at its end. The limits of the CDR3 on the DNA are not certain, so only TCRdb's listed CDR3 is given. This chain's CDR3 is CASSPPGRESLNL. The rearrangement links TRBV18 to TRBJ2-4; whether TRBD1, the table's D call, matches the DNA was not checked. The CDR3 is made up of 13 amino acids, end residues included. Germline values: CDR1 KGHSH, CDR2 LQKENI.

This clonotype appeared a few times. The rearrangement links TRBV20-1 to TRBJ2-3; no clear D. The V gene's germline CDR1 is DFQATT and CDR2 SNEGSKA (reference sequence). Between the trimmed V and J ends, which lost 1 base and 2 bases, there was a span of 16 bases. The CDR3 loop spans 16 amino acids. In DNA, the CDR3 is TGCAGTGCTAGAGGAGCGAAGGTTTCCTTCACAGATACGCAGTATTTT. Amino acid sequence: CSARGAKVSFTDTQYF.

The gene calls are TRBV5-5 and TRBJ2-1; 8 bases are shared with TRBD2. The germline CDR1 and CDR2 sequences are SGHKS and YYEKEE (reference sequence). This CDR3 comprises 16 residues. J gave up 1 base and V 3 bases, and 6 bases lay outside the gene matches. The CDR3 region is CASSSGGTGSYNEQFF. CDR3 coding DNA: TGTGCCAGCAGCTCGGGGGGGACTGGGTCCTACAATGAGCAGTTCTTC. Drawing the rest from reference TRBV5-5 and TRBJ2-1, the complete variable domain is DAGVTQSPTHLIKTRGQQVTLRCSPISGHKSVSWYQQVLGQGPQFIFQYYEKEERGRGNFPDRFSARQFPNYSSELNVNALLLGDSALYLCASSSGGTGSYNEQFFGPGTRLTVL.